This TCR beta chain is drawn from a study of shared clonotypes between healthy human individuals. Across the study: Each donor had three CD4 naive, three CD4 memory, two CD8 naive and one CD8 memory plate.

CD4+ cell separation produced CD45RA+ naive and CD45RA-negative memory subsets. The V gene's germline CDR1 is MDHEN and CDR2 SYDVKM. V lost 4 bases, J lost 1 base, and 16 bases lay in between. This CDR3 spans 16 amino acids. The protocol was immunoSEQ multiplex PCR, while the TCRdb copy is restricted to in-frame clones and leaves out a portion. This sample has 2.3 million or so clones, with approximately 93% found just once. The J gene is TRBJ1-1, the V gene TRBV28; perhaps TRBD1 as D (5 bases). This TCR came from a young man in good health. Some clones in this sample may be carry-over from other donors' samples. Sequenced: naive CD4+ T cells from PBMCs. Stated subset: CD45RA+ positively selected. CDR3 amino acids: CASSSFSWGGNTEAFF. The CDR3 DNA reads TGTGCCAGCAGTTCCTTCTCTTGGGGGGGGAACACTGAAGCTTTCTTT.